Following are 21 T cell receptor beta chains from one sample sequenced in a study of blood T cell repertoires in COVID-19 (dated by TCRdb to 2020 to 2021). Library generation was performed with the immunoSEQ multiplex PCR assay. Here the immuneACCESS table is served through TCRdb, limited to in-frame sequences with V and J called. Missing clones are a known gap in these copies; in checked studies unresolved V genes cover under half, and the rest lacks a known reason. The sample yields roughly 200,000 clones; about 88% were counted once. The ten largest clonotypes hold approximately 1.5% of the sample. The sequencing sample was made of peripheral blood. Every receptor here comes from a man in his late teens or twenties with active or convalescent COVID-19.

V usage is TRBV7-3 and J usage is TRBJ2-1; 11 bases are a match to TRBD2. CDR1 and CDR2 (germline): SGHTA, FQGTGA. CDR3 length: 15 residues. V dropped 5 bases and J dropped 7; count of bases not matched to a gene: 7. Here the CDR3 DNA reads TGTGCCAGCAGCGACCGACTAGCGGGAAGGAATGAGCAGTTCTTC. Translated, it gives CASSDRLAGRNEQFF. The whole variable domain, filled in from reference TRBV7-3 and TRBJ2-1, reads GAGVSQTPSNKVTEKGKYVELRCDPISGHTALYWYRQSLGQGPEFLIYFQGTGAADDSGLPNDRFFAVRPEGSVSTLKIQRTERGDSAVYLCASSDRLAGRNEQFFGPGTRLTVL.

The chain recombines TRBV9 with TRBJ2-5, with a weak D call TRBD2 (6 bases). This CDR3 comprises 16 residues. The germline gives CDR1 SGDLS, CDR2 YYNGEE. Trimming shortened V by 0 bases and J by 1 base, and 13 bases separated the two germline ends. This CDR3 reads CASSVVGGDGQETQYF. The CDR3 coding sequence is TGTGCCAGCAGCGTAGTGGGGGGAGACGGCCAAGAGACCCAGTACTTC.

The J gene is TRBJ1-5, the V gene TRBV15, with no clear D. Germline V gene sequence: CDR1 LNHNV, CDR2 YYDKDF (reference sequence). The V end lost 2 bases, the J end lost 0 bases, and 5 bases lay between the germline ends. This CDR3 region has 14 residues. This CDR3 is CATSRFYSNQPQHF. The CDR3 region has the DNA TGTGCCACCAGCAGATTCTATAGCAATCAGCCCCAGCATTTT. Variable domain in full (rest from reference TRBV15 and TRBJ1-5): DAMVIQNPRYQVTQFGKPVTLSCSQTLNHNVMYWYQQKSSQAPKLLFHYYDKDFNNEADTPDNFQSRRPNTSFCFLDIRSPGLGDTAMYLCATSRFYSNQPQHFGDGTRLSIL.

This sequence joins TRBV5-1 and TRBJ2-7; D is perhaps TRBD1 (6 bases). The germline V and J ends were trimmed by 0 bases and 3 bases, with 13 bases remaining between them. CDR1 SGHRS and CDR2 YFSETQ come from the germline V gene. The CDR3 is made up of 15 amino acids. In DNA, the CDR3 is TGCGCCAGCAGCTTGGAGCCGGGACAAATCTACGAGCAGTACTTC. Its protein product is CASSLEPGQIYEQYF.

The CDR3 DNA reads TGTGCCAGTAGTATCCCAGGGGCAGGGGGCTACACCTTC. This sequence encodes CASSIPGAGGYTF. The J gene is TRBJ1-2, the V gene TRBV19, with D possibly matching TRBD1 (6 bases). The germline V and J ends were trimmed by 3 bases and 8 bases, with 13 bases remaining between them. The germline V gene has CDR1 LNHDA and CDR2 SQIVND (reference sequence). This CDR3 has 13 amino acids.

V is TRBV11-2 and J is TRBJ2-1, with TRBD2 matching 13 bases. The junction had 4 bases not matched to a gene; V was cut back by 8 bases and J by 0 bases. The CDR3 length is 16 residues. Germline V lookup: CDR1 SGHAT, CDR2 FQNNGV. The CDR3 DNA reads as TGTGCCAGCCAGGGACTAGCGGGGAGCTCCTACAATGAGCAGTTCTTC. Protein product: CASQGLAGSSYNEQFF.

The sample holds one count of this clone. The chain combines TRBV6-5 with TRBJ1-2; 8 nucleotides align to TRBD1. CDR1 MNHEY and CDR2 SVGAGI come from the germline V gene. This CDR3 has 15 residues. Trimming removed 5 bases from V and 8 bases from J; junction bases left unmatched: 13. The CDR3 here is CASSPGQGYSKGYTF. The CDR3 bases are TGTGCCAGCAGTCCCGGACAGGGTTATTCTAAGGGCTACACCTTC.

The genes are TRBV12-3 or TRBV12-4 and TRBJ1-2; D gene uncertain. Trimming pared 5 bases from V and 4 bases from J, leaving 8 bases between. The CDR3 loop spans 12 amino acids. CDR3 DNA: TGTGCCAGCAGTCCCGTCCCCTATGGCTACACCTTC. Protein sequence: CASSPVPYGYTF.

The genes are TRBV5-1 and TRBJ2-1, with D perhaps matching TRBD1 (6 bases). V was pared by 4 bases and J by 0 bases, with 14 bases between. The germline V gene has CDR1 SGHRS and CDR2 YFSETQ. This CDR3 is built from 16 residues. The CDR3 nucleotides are TGCGCCAGCAGCCCGTCGGGACAAAGCTCCTACAATGAGCAGTTCTTC. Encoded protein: CASSPSGQSSYNEQFF. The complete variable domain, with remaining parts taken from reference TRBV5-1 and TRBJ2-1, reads KAGVTQTPRYLIKTRGQQVTLSCSPISGHRSVSWYQQTPGQGLQFLFEYFSETQRNKGNFPGRFSGRQFSNSRSEMNVSTLELGDSALYLCASSPSGQSSYNEQFFGPGTRLTVL.

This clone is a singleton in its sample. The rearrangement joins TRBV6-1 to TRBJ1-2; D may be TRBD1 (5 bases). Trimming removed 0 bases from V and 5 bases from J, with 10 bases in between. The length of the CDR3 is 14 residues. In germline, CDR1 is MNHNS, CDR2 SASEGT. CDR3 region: CASSEAWTQYGYTF. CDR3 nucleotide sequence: TGTGCCAGCAGTGAAGCGTGGACACAATATGGCTACACCTTC.

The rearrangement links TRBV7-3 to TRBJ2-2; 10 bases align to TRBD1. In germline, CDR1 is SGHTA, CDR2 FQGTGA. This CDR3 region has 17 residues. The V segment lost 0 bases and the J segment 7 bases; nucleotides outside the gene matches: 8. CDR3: CASSLTIDRGRGGELFF. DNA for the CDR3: TGTGCCAGCAGCTTAACCATAGACAGGGGGCGAGGCGGGGAGCTGTTTTTT.

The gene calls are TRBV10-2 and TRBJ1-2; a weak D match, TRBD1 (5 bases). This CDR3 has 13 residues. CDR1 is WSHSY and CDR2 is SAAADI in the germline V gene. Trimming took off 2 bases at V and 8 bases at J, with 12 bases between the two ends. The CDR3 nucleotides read TGCGCCAGCAGTGAGAGGGGAACAGGAGGCTACACCTTC. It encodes CASSERGTGGYTF.

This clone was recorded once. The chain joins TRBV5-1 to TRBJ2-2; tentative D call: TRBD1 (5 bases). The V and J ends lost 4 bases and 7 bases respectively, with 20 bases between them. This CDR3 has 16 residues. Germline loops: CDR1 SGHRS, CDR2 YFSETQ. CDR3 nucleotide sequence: TGCGCCAGCAGCCCCCGCTGGCAGGGTCAAAACGGGGAGCTGTTTTTT. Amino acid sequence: CASSPRWQGQNGELFF.

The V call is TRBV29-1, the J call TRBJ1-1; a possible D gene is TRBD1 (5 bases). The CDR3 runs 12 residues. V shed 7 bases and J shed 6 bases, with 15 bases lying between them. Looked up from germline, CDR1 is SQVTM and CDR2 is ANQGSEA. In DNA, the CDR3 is TGCAGCGGGAGGGGCCCGGGCGCTGAAGCTTTCTTT. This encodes CSGRGPGAEAFF.

CDR3 residues: CASSATGSDTQYF. CDR3 coding DNA: TGTGCCAGTAGTGCAACAGGGTCAGATACGCAGTATTTT. The chain couples TRBV19 to TRBJ2-3, with D possibly being TRBD1 (6 bases). CDR1 LNHDA and CDR2 SQIVND come from the germline V gene (reference sequence). This CDR3 is 13 amino acids long. Trimming cost V 5 bases and J 4 bases, with 10 bases left between them.

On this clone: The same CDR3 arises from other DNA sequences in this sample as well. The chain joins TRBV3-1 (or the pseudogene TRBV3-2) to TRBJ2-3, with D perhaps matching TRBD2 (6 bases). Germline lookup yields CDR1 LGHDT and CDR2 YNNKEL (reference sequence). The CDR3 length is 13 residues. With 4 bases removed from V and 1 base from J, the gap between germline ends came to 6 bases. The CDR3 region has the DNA TGTGCCAGCAGCCGGAGGGGCACAGATACGCAGTATTTT. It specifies CASSRRGTDTQYF.

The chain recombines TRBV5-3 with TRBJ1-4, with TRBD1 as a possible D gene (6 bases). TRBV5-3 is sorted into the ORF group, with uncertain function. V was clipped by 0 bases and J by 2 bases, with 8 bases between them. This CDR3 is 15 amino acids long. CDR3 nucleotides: TGTGCCAGAAGCTTGGGGGACATGACTAATGAAAAACTGTTTTTT. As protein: CARSLGDMTNEKLFF.

The CDR3 spells CVRSLEGGTTSGGYTDTQYF. In nucleotides, the CDR3 is TGTGTCAGAAGCTTAGAAGGGGGCACGACTAGCGGGGGATACACAGATACGCAGTATTTT. The rearrangement uses TRBV7-5 and TRBJ2-3; the table assigns TRBD2, which was not confirmed against the DNA. TRBV7-5 is described as a pseudogene. The CDR3 has 20 residues.

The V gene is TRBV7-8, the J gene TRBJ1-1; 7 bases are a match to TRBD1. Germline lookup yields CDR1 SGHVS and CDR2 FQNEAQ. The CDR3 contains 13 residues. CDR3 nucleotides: TGTGGAACGACAGGGTTTGGGTCCACTGAAGCTTTCTTT. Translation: CGTTGFGSTEAFF.

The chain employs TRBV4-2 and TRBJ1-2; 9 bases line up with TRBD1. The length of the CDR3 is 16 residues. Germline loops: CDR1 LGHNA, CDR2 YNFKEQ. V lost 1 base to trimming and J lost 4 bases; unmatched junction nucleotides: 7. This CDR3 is CASSQGDRAVSYGYTF. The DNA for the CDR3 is TGTGCCAGCAGCCAAGGGGACAGGGCAGTCAGCTATGGCTACACCTTC.

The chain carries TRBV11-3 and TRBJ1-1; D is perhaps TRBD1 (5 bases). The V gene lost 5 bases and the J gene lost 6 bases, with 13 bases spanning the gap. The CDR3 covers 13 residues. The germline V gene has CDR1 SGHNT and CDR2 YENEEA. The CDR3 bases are TGTGCCAGCAGCGCAGACAGTAACGCTGAAGCTTTCTTT. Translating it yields CASSADSNAEAFF.